This is a list of T cell receptor beta chains from one sample in a study of T cells in Graves' hyperthyroidism and ophthalmopathy. TCRdb fed the multiplex PCR reads into MiXCR, producing one record per CDR3 protein. The data show about 840,000 distinct CDR3 sequences, 35% to 40% seen once. Input material: blood. The receptor source for this set is a man between 18 and 29 years old with Graves' hyperthyroidism. The CDR3 runs from the conserved cysteine through the conserved F or W. The D gene is left open where the match is weak. Part of the rows lack a size; the others show once, few, many or a class for expanded clones.

J	size	D	V	DNA	CDR3
TRBJ2-7	NA	NA	TRBV25-1	TGTGCCAGCAGCCACCGGCTCGAGCAGTACTTC	CASSHRLEQYF
TRBJ2-2	few	NA	TRBV5-5	TGCGCCAGCAGCCAAGGAGCAGGCTCTGACACCGGGGAGCTGTTTTTT	CASSQGAGSDTGELFF
TRBJ1-1	few	NA	TRBV19	TGTGCCAGTAGCTCCCCCACTGAAGCTTTCTTT	CASSSPTEAFF
TRBJ1-5	NA	NA	TRBV2	TGTGCCAGCAGTGATCCAGGATTCAGTCAGCCCCAGCATTTT	CASSDPGFSQPQHF
TRBJ1-4	NA	NA	TRBV25-1	TGTGCCAGCAGTGGGGCGGGGGCCGAAAAACTGTTTTTT	CASSGAGAEKLFF
TRBJ2-3	NA	NA	TRBV7-3	TGTGCCAGCAGCTTAAACATCCTAACAGATACGCAGTATTTT	CASSLNILTDTQYF
TRBJ2-5	NA	NA	TRBV20-1	TGCAGTGCTCGAGGCAAGAAAGGGACCCAGTACTTC	CSARGKKGTQYF
TRBJ2-5	few	TRBD2	TRBV2	TGTGCCAGCGGGGAGGGGGAGACCCAGTACTTC	CASGEGETQYF
TRBJ2-7	many	TRBD1	TRBV6-5	TGTGCCAGCAGTCCCCCCGGGACAGCCTCCGAGCAGTACTTC	CASSPPGTASEQYF
TRBJ2-5	few	NA	TRBV5-1	TGCGCCAGCAAATCCTCGACAGGTCAGGAGACCCAGTACTTC	CASKSSTGQETQYF
TRBJ2-7	many	NA	TRBV29-1	TGCAGCGTTGAGTCGACCTACGAGCAGTACTTC	CSVESTYEQYF
TRBJ1-1	NA	NA	TRBV6-6	TGTGCCAGCAGGCCTACAGGCCGAGTATCTAGGGAAGCTTTCTTT	CASRPTGRVSREAFF
TRBJ1-2	NA	NA	TRBV12-3/TRBV12-4	TGTGCCAGCAGTTTAGACAACAACTATGGCTACACCTTC	CASSLDNNYGYTF
TRBJ1-1	NA	TRBD1	TRBV9	TGTGCCAGCAGCCCGACAGCTCAGGGGGCGAACACTGAAGCTTTCTTT	CASSPTAQGANTEAFF
TRBJ2-5	NA	NA	TRBV13	TGTGCCAGCAGCTTAGGTGCGACCCCCGGAAAGGAGACCCAGTACTTC	CASSLGATPGKETQYF
TRBJ1-2	many	TRBD1	TRBV14	TGTGCCAGCAGCTCACGGGACAGGGGTATCTATGGCTACACCTTC	CASSSRDRGIYGYTF
TRBJ2-7	once	NA	TRBV10-3	TGTGCCATCAGTACCCCGTTTGCCTACGAGCAGTACTTC	CAISTPFAYEQYF
TRBJ2-2	NA	NA	TRBV19	TGTGCCAGTAGTATAGAAACGTGGAGCACACGGGCCGGGGAGCTGTTTTTT	CASSIETWSTRAGELFF
TRBJ1-1	NA	TRBD1	TRBV7-6	TGTGCCAGCAGCTCCGGGAGGACAGGAAGCGTAGCTTTCTTT	CASSSGRTGSVAFF
TRBJ1-1	many	NA	TRBV2	TGTGCCAGCAAGGATCTTGGGGGGTTAACTGAAGCTTTCTTT	CASKDLGGLTEAFF
TRBJ2-7	once	TRBD1	TRBV5-1	TGCGCCAGCAGCTTGGCCGGGACAGGGGAATACGAGCAGTACTTC	CASSLAGTGEYEQYF
TRBJ2-7	NA	TRBD1	TRBV6-1	TGTGCCAGTAGTTCGCCGGGACAGCCTGTGGAGCAGTACTTC	CASSSPGQPVEQYF
TRBJ1-1	NA	NA	TRBV3-2	TGTGCCAGCAGCCAGTGGAGCTTGGGCACTGAAGCTTTCTTT	CASSQWSLGTEAFF
TRBJ1-1	many	NA	TRBV15	TGTGCCGTTCGCCTAGGGGAAGACACTGAAGCTTTCTTT	CAVRLGEDTEAFF
TRBJ1-1	NA	NA	TRBV29-1	TGCAGCGCCCGCGGTTTGGGAGGGGCTGAAGCTTTCTTT	CSARGLGGAEAFF
TRBJ1-2	NA	NA	TRBV11-2	TGTGCCAGCTCACCCGACACGCATCGGGGGTATGGCTACACCTTC	CASSPDTHRGYGYTF
TRBJ1-1	NA	NA	TRBV9	TGTGCCAGCAGCCAATTGAGGATAACAGGCCCAGGGAACACTGAAGCTTTCTTT	CASSQLRITGPGNTEAFF
TRBJ2-5	NA	TRBD2	TRBV9	TGTGCCAGCAGCACCCAGGGCGGGAGAGGGGAGACCCAGTACTTC	CASSTQGGRGETQYF
TRBJ1-5	few	NA	TRBV11-2	TGCGCCAGCAGCCCTCGACTCGGTGGGGATCAGCCCCAGCATTTT	CASSPRLGGDQPQHF
TRBJ2-2	NA	NA	TRBV2	TGTGCCAGCACGGGAAGAGCCTACACCGGGGAGCTGTTTTTT	CASTGRAYTGELFF
TRBJ2-5	NA	NA	TRBV2	TGTGCCAGCAGGCTCGAAGGGACGTGGGAGACCCAGTACTTC	CASRLEGTWETQYF
TRBJ2-7	NA	NA	TRBV7-8	TGTGCCAGCAGCCAACTACCCTCGCAGGCCTACGAGCAGTACTTC	CASSQLPSQAYEQYF
TRBJ2-7	NA	NA	TRBV5-1	TGCGCCAGCGGCGAGCCTCCCTACGAGCAGTACTTC	CASGEPPYEQYF
TRBJ2-3	few	NA	TRBV7-9	TGTGCCAGCAGCGACGAGGAAGATACGCAGTATTTT	CASSDEEDTQYF
TRBJ2-7	NA	NA	TRBV24-1	TGTGCCACCAGTGATTTGGCAGGGAAGATCGACGAGCAGTACTTC	CATSDLAGKIDEQYF
TRBJ2-7	many	NA	TRBV11-3	TGTGCCAGCAGCCACGGGGAGCAGTACTTC	CASSHGEQYF
TRBJ1-1	NA	TRBD1	TRBV9	TGTGCTAGAGGTGGACAGGGGCACACTGAAGCTTTCTTT	CARGGQGHTEAFF
TRBJ1-5	NA	NA	TRBV6-6	TGTGCCAGCAGTTACGTCGGGGGAGGACAAGAGACCCAGCATTTT	CASSYVGGGQETQHF
TRBJ1-1	many	NA	TRBV5-1	TGCGCCAGCAAGGGGGGGCTGGGGAACACTGAAGCTTTCTTT	CASKGGLGNTEAFF
TRBJ1-6	many	NA	TRBV7-2	TGTGCCAGCAGCCCATTAGGGGCTAATTCACCCCTCCACTTT	CASSPLGANSPLHF
TRBJ1-2	few	NA	TRBV9	TGTGCCAGCAGCGGAACATCGGAGAAAACTAACTATGGCTACACCTTC	CASSGTSEKTNYGYTF
TRBJ1-1	few	NA	TRBV5-1	TGCGCCAGCAGCAACAGTATTGTAGCTTTCTTT	CASSNSIVAFF
TRBJ1-1	many	NA	TRBV10-3	TGTGCCATCAGTGATTGGGTGGGCACTGAAGCTTTCTTT	CAISDWVGTEAFF
TRBJ1-5	once	TRBD1	TRBV10-3	TGTGCCATCAGTGAGTCCGGGACAGGGGACAATCAGCCCCAGCATTTT	CAISESGTGDNQPQHF
TRBJ2-3	once	TRBD2	TRBV19	TGTGCCAGTAGTCAGACTAGCGGCTACACAGATACGCAGTATTTT	CASSQTSGYTDTQYF
TRBJ2-5	NA	TRBD2	TRBV20-1	TGCAGTGCTAGAGTCCCAGCGACTAGCGGGAGTGGGACCCAGTACTTC	CSARVPATSGSGTQYF
TRBJ1-6	NA	NA	TRBV9	TGTGCCAGCAGTAGGGCGGGGGACCTAACCCCCCTCCACTTT	CASSRAGDLTPLHF
TRBJ1-6	many	TRBD1	TRBV2	TGTGCCAGCGGCGGACAGGGACCCTCACCCCTCCACTTT	CASGGQGPSPLHF
TRBJ2-2	NA	TRBD2	TRBV10-3	TGTGCCATCAATGAGTACGCGGGAGGCTACACCGGGGAGCTGTTTTTT	CAINEYAGGYTGELFF
TRBJ2-6	NA	NA	TRBV29-1	TGCAGCGTTCCCGTGAACACTGAAGCTTTC	CSVPVNTEAF
TRBJ2-7	NA	NA	TRBV7-2	TGTGCCAGCAGCCACATAGACGGAACCAGCTCCTACGAGCAGTACTTC	CASSHIDGTSSYEQYF
TRBJ1-5	many	NA	TRBV9	TGTGCCAGCAGCGCCACCACAGAGGGCTCCCAGCATTTT	CASSATTEGSQHF
TRBJ1-5	many	TRBD1	TRBV15	TGTGCCACCAGCAGAGCCGGACAGGGTTCGGAGCCCCAGCATTTT	CATSRAGQGSEPQHF
TRBJ1-5	few	NA	TRBV12-3/TRBV12-4	TGTGCCAGCAGTAACAGGGCCCTGGAGCCCCAGCATTTT	CASSNRALEPQHF
TRBJ1-6	few	TRBD1	TRBV2	TGTGCCAGCCTGAGACTCGGGACAGGGGATAATTCACCCCTCCACTTT	CASLRLGTGDNSPLHF